The 31 T cell receptor beta chains listed next were all sequenced from one sample in a study of CD8+ T cells in alopecia areata (dated by TCRdb to 2016 to 2018). Libraries were prepared through the immunoSEQ multiplex PCR assay. RNA was extracted from all samples and reverse transcribed into cDNA, which served as template for TCR sequencing. Held by TCRdb, this immuneACCESS table contains in-frame sequences only and omits some clones. Under half of the omission traces to an unresolved V gene where checked; the cause of the rest is unknown. Here the sample has roughly 250,000 clones; approximately 61% occur a single time. Approximately 1.2% of the sample rests with the top ten. Sample time point, as interpreted from the label and publication: baseline before oral tofacitinib. The material was CD4+ T cells sorted from blood, obtained at week 0. The origin of the receptors is a human donor with alopecia areata.

This clone was seen only a few times. V usage is TRBV4-1 and J usage is TRBJ1-3; D is perhaps TRBD1 (5 bases). This CDR3 is 13 amino acids long. Germline CDR1 reads MGHRA; CDR2 reads YSYEKL. Trimming cost V 0 bases and J 9 bases, with 9 bases left between them. CDR3 loop: CASSQDRGFTIYF. The CDR3 region has the DNA TGCGCCAGCAGCCAAGATCGGGGGTTCACCATATATTTT.

Note on this clone: This sample includes further DNA sequences coding for the same CDR3. V usage is TRBV30 and J usage is TRBJ1-1, with D unclear. CDR3 size: 12 residues. Per the germline V gene, CDR1 is GTSNPN and CDR2 is SVGIG (reference sequence). V gave up 4 bases and J gave up 4 bases, with 10 bases separating them. The chain's CDR3 is CAWNRGGTEAFF. CDR3 in DNA: TGTGCCTGGAATCGTGGTGGCACTGAAGCTTTCTTT.

The gene calls are TRBV27 and TRBJ1-6, with 8 positions matching TRBD1. In germline, CDR1 is MNHEY, CDR2 SMNVEV (reference sequence). V was pared by 5 bases and J by 10 bases, with 4 bases of the junction left unmatched. CDR3 length: 13 amino acids. The CDR3 reads CASSPDRGSPLHF. The DNA of the CDR3 is TGTGCCAGCAGTCCCGACAGGGGATCACCCCTCCACTTT.

This clone has a handful of counts. The rearrangement joins TRBV30 to TRBJ1-2, with 11 bases lining up with TRBD1. This CDR3 contains 13 residues. Germline V gives CDR1 GTSNPN, CDR2 SVGIG (reference sequence). After removal of 3 bases from V and 7 bases from J, the junction contained 4 bases not matched to a gene. CDR3 protein: CAWRRTGGVGYTF. CDR3 in DNA: TGTGCCTGGAGGAGGACAGGGGGCGTTGGCTACACCTTC.

The chain carries TRBV29-1 and TRBJ2-3; TRBD1 agrees at 7 bases. Per germline, CDR1 SQVTM and CDR2 ANQGSEA. CDR3 size: 12 residues. Unmatched junction bases numbered 3, after V lost 6 bases and J lost 3 bases. This CDR3 reads CSVGTVTDTQYF. The CDR3 nucleotides are TGCAGCGTGGGGACAGTTACAGATACGCAGTATTTT.

This clone occurred a few times. The rearrangement joins TRBV7-9 to TRBJ2-3, with D possibly TRBD1 on 6 matching bases. This CDR3 spans 13 amino acids. V shed 5 bases and J shed 2 bases, with 8 bases lying between them. Per germline, CDR1 SEHNR and CDR2 FQNEAQ (reference sequence). For the CDR3, the DNA is TGTGCCAGCAGCCGGGACAACACAGATACGCAGTATTTT. Protein sequence: CASSRDNTDTQYF.

This sequence joins TRBV7-9 and TRBJ1-6; D is possibly TRBD1 (5 bases). From germline, CDR1 is SEHNR and CDR2 FQNEAQ (reference sequence). This CDR3 spans 15 amino acids. V was clipped by 5 bases and J by 14 bases, with 22 bases between them. The CDR3 coding sequence is TGTGCCAGCAGCCCCTTGACAGAGCGGGCCAGATCCCTCCACTTT. Amino acids: CASSPLTERARSLHF. Drawing the rest from reference TRBV7-9 and TRBJ1-6, the complete variable domain is DTGVSQNPRHKITKRGQNVTFRCDPISEHNRLYWYRQTLGQGPEFLTYFQNEAQLEKSRLLSDRFSAERPKGSFSTLEIQRTEQGDSAMYLCASSPLTERARSLHFGNGTRLTVT.

The chain is built from TRBV7-9 and TRBJ1-2; no firm D call. The V and J ends lost 4 bases and 8 bases respectively, with 17 bases between them. The CDR3 runs to 14 residues. Germline CDR1 reads SEHNR; CDR2 reads FQNEAQ (reference sequence). The CDR3 DNA sequence: TGTGCCAGCAGCTCCCTCACCAGCCAGGAGGGCTACACCTTC. Translation: CASSSLTSQEGYTF. Full variable domain (missing parts from reference TRBV7-9 and TRBJ1-2): DTGVSQNPRHKITKRGQNVTFRCDPISEHNRLYWYRQTLGQGPEFLTYFQNEAQLEKSRLLSDRFSAERPKGSFSTLEIQRTEQGDSAMYLCASSSLTSQEGYTFGSGTRLTVV.

V is TRBV25-1 and J is TRBJ2-5, with 8 bases that match TRBD1. This CDR3 comprises 15 residues. After removal of 7 bases from V and 4 bases from J, the junction contained 11 bases not matched to a gene. The germline CDR1 and CDR2 sequences are MGHDK and SYGVNS. CDR3 DNA: TGTGCCAGCACTGACACCGGGACAGGAGGAGAGACCCAGTACTTC. Protein sequence: CASTDTGTGGETQYF. Using reference TRBV25-1 and TRBJ2-5 for the parts outside the CDR3, the full variable domain is EADIYQTPRYLVIGTGKKITLECSQTMGHDKMYWYQQDPGMELHLIHYSYGVNSTEKGDLSSESTVSRIRTEHFPLTLESARPSHTSQYLCASTDTGTGGETQYFGPGTRLLVL.

The chain links TRBV28 to TRBJ1-4, with D perhaps matching TRBD1 (6 bases). V dropped 6 bases and J dropped 8 bases, with 13 bases sitting between them. The germline V gene has CDR1 MDHEN and CDR2 SYDVKM. The CDR3 length is 13 residues. CDR3 sequence reads: CASSVQGYEKLFF. The CDR3 DNA sequence: TGTGCCAGCAGCGTACAGGGCTACGAAAAACTGTTTTTT. Full variable domain (missing parts from reference TRBV28 and TRBJ1-4): DVKVTQSSRYLVKRTGEKVFLECVQDMDHENMFWYRQDPGLGLRLIYFSYDVKMKEKGDIPEGYSVSREKKERFSLILESASTNQTSMYLCASSVQGYEKLFFGSGTQLSVL.

This clone was detected only a few times. The rearrangement uses TRBV7-2 and TRBJ1-3; 9 positions match TRBD1. Looked up from germline, CDR1 is SGHTA and CDR2 is FQGNSA. This CDR3 region has 15 residues. Trimming removed 4 bases from V and 4 bases from J; junction bases left unmatched: 5. The CDR3 loop is CASSSTGGKGNTIYF. In nucleotides, the CDR3 is TGTGCCAGCAGCTCGACAGGGGGTAAAGGAAACACCATATATTTT.

The V call is TRBV18, the J call TRBJ2-5; D remains unclear. Deletions cut 0 bases from V and 5 bases from J, with 13 bases between. This CDR3 has 15 residues. Germline CDR1 and CDR2: KGHSH and LQKENI. As DNA, the CDR3 is TGTGCCAGCTCACCACCAACACTCCTGAAGGAGACCCAGTACTTC. Its translation is CASSPPTLLKETQYF. Together with reference TRBV18 and TRBJ2-5, the CDR3 gives the full variable domain: NAGVMQNPRHLVRRRGQEARLRCSPMKGHSHVYWYRQLPEEGLKFMVYLQKENIIDESGMPKERFSAEFPKEGPSILRIQQVVRGDSAAYFCASSPPTLLKETQYFGPGTRLLVL.

The chain uses TRBV30 and TRBJ2-5; 11 positions agree with TRBD2. The CDR3 contains 14 residues. The J segment lost 5 bases and the V segment lost 1 base, leaving 3 bases of the junction unmatched. The germline CDR1 and CDR2 sequences are GTSNPN and SVGIG (reference sequence). CDR3 sequence reads: CAWSGLAGWETQYF. The CDR3 DNA sequence: TGTGCCTGGAGTGGACTAGCGGGGTGGGAGACCCAGTACTTC.

The gene calls are TRBV7-2 and TRBJ2-7; 8 bases fit TRBD1. V gave up 5 bases and J gave up 6 bases; unmatched junction bases: 9. Germline CDR1 is SGHTA and CDR2 is FQGNSA. The CDR3 contains 14 residues. The CDR3 loop is CASSLDRAAIEQYF. CDR3 nucleotide sequence: TGTGCCAGCAGCCTGGACAGGGCGGCCATCGAGCAGTACTTC.

In regard to this clone: Other DNA sequences in the sample encode the same CDR3. The rearrangement links TRBV30 to TRBJ1-4, with a possible D match to TRBD1 (5 bases). In germline, CDR1 is GTSNPN, CDR2 SVGIG (reference sequence). This CDR3 comprises 13 residues. Trimming removed 1 base at V and 8 bases at J, with 11 bases between. The chain's CDR3 is CAWSGQGNEKLFF. CDR3 nucleotide sequence: TGTGCCTGGAGTGGTCAGGGAAACGAAAAACTGTTTTTT.

The gene calls are TRBV6-5 and TRBJ2-5; 8 nucleotides align to TRBD1. J was trimmed by 6 bases and V by 6 bases; bases with no gene match: 9. The CDR3 length is 14 residues. The V gene's germline CDR1 is MNHEY and CDR2 SVGAGI. CDR3 nucleotides: TGTGCCAGCAGGCGAGGACAGGGCGGGCAGACCCAGTACTTC. Translated: CASRRGQGGQTQYF.

The DNA of the CDR3 is TGTGCCAGCCATCGGGATACGAACAATGAGCAGTTCTTC. This codes for CASHRDTNNEQFF. V gene TRBV6-5 combines with J gene TRBJ2-1, with a tentative D call TRBD2 (5 bases). V lost 8 bases and J 5 bases, leaving 13 bases between the germline ends. The CDR3 has 13 amino acids. The germline CDR1 and CDR2 sequences are MNHEY and SVGAGI.

The chain joins TRBV30 to TRBJ1-5, with TRBD1 as a possible D gene (6 bases). The germline V gene encodes CDR1 GTSNPN and CDR2 SVGIG (reference sequence). V was clipped by 7 bases and J by 5 bases, with 15 bases between them. The CDR3 consists of 13 residues. The CDR3 loop is CASSGRGDQPQHF. CDR3 DNA: TGTGCCTCCTCCGGTAGGGGGGATCAGCCCCAGCATTTT.

Regarding this clone: Within the sample, other DNA sequences also encode this same CDR3. The chain carries TRBV30 and TRBJ1-5, with D possibly matching TRBD1 (6 bases). CDR1 and CDR2 (germline): GTSNPN, SVGIG (reference sequence). This CDR3 is built from 14 residues. Trimming took off 0 bases at V and 7 bases at J, with 13 bases between the two ends. The CDR3 loop reads CAWSVVGGGQPQHF. Written as DNA, the CDR3 is TGTGCCTGGAGTGTAGTGGGGGGCGGGCAGCCCCAGCATTTT.

The gene calls are TRBV27 and TRBJ2-3; a possible D gene is TRBD1 (5 bases). CDR1 MNHEY and CDR2 SMNVEV come from the germline V gene (reference sequence). The CDR3 is made up of 14 amino acids. Deletions cut 3 bases from V and 1 base from J, with 8 bases between. CDR3 sequence reads: CASSFGRGTDTQYF. The CDR3 region has the DNA TGTGCCAGCAGTTTTGGCAGGGGCACAGATACGCAGTATTTT.

With respect to this clone: The DNA is left out, because the CDR3 cannot be placed on it with certainty; the CDR3 is given as TCRdb lists it. The gene calls are TRBV4-1 and TRBJ1-6. Germline V gives CDR1 MGHRA, CDR2 YSYEKL. The CDR3 sequence runs 19 residues, both termini included. The CDR3 sequence is CASSQDFGPGSSYNSPLHF.

The chain links TRBV15 to TRBJ1-1; D not certain. The V end lost 3 bases, the J end lost 4 bases, and 9 bases lay between the germline ends. The CDR3 consists of 13 residues. Looked up from germline, CDR1 is LNHNV and CDR2 is YYDKDF (reference sequence). The CDR3 loop reads CATSSRVGTEAFF. In DNA form, the CDR3 reads TGTGCCACCAGCAGTAGGGTAGGCACTGAAGCTTTCTTT.

There are a few counts of this clone. V and J are TRBV2 and TRBJ2-6, with D possibly matching TRBD2 (5 bases). V dropped 6 bases and J dropped 2 bases, with 14 bases sitting between them. The CDR3 runs to 16 residues. Germline values: CDR1 SNHLY, CDR2 FYNNEI. This CDR3 reads CASSARLSTGANVLTF. The CDR3 nucleotides are TGTGCCAGCAGCGCCCGACTAAGCACTGGGGCCAACGTCCTGACTTTC.

This clone was seen a handful of times. The V gene is TRBV29-1, the J gene TRBJ1-1; possibly TRBD1 for D (5 bases). In germline, CDR1 is SQVTM, CDR2 ANQGSEA. This CDR3 comprises 14 residues. The germline V and J ends were trimmed by 1 base and 5 bases, with 14 bases remaining between them. This CDR3 is CSVEVGGAGTEAFF. The CDR3 DNA follows: TGCAGCGTTGAAGTCGGCGGGGCGGGAACTGAAGCTTTCTTT.

This chain uses TRBV6-6 with TRBJ1-2; D is undetermined. The CDR3 has 11 amino acids. Trimming stripped 8 bases from V and 9 bases from J, with 13 bases between. Germline values: CDR1 MNHNY, CDR2 SVGAGI (reference sequence). As DNA, the CDR3 is TGTGCCAGCTCAACGGGAGGAAGCTACACCTTC. It is translated as CASSTGGSYTF.

The chain couples TRBV5-1 to TRBJ1-6; no clear D. V lost 0 bases to trimming and J lost 10 bases, with 11 bases between them. Germline CDR1 is SGHRS and CDR2 is YFSETQ. The length of the CDR3 is 14 residues. CDR3 residues: CASSLDSLESPLHF. As DNA, the CDR3 is TGCGCCAGCAGCTTGGACAGTCTGGAATCACCCCTCCACTTT. The whole variable domain, filled in from reference TRBV5-1 and TRBJ1-6, reads KAGVTQTPRYLIKTRGQQVTLSCSPISGHRSVSWYQQTPGQGLQFLFEYFSETQRNKGNFPGRFSGRQFSNSRSEMNVSTLELGDSALYLCASSLDSLESPLHFGNGTRLTVT.

To note about this clone: The same CDR3 can be traced to other DNA sequences in this sample. This chain joins TRBV29-1 and TRBJ2-7; tentative D call: TRBD1 (5 bases). The CDR3 contains 12 residues. V dropped 5 bases and J dropped 0 bases, with 8 bases sitting between them. Germline CDR1 and CDR2: SQVTM and ANQGSEA. This chain's CDR3 is CSVRDSSYEQYF. CDR3 nucleotides: TGCAGCGTTCGAGACAGCTCCTACGAGCAGTACTTC.

The chain combines TRBV2 with TRBJ2-1; unclear D gene. The V gene's germline CDR1 is SNHLY and CDR2 FYNNEI. This CDR3 spans 15 amino acids. V lost 4 bases to trimming and J lost 2 bases, with 12 bases between them. This CDR3 is CASSVGQPAYNEQFF. CDR3 sequence (DNA): TGTGCCAGCAGTGTAGGCCAGCCCGCCTACAATGAGCAGTTCTTC.

The CDR3: CASSQGLGEQFF. As DNA, the CDR3 is TGCGCCAGCAGCCAGGGACTGGGTGAGCAGTTCTTC. The V and J genes are TRBV5-1 and TRBJ2-1, with D possibly TRBD2 on 6 matching bases. Germline CDR1 and CDR2: SGHRS and YFSETQ. This CDR3 region has 12 residues. Trimming removed 4 bases at V and 9 bases at J, with 11 bases between.

Comments on this clone: The same CDR3 is also encoded by other DNA sequences in this sample. The V and J genes are TRBV5-1 and TRBJ2-5; 9 nucleotides line up with TRBD1. The germline V gene encodes CDR1 SGHRS and CDR2 YFSETQ. This CDR3 comprises 13 residues. V was pared by 7 bases and J by 1 base, with 2 bases of the junction left unmatched. The CDR3 sequence: CASSGQGQETQYF. The CDR3 nucleotides read TGCGCCAGCTCGGGACAGGGCCAAGAGACCCAGTACTTC.

The chain joins TRBV15 to TRBJ2-3, with 8 bases identical to TRBD2. The CDR3 consists of 14 residues. Losses at the gene ends were 3 bases for V and 1 base for J; bases not matched to a gene: 0. Germline values: CDR1 LNHNV, CDR2 YYDKDF (reference sequence). Here the CDR3 reads CATSRTSGTDTQYF. Written as DNA, the CDR3 is TGTGCCACCAGCAGGACTAGCGGCACAGATACGCAGTATTTT.